The present TCR beta chain was sequenced within a study of OX40 agonist ivuxolimab in advanced cancers. Overall study context: An agonistic human IgG2 monoclonal antibody against OX40 (CD134) was given. A partial response was reached by three patients: one with hepatocellular carcinoma and two with cutaneous melanoma.

Produced via immunoSEQ multiplex PCR; TCRdb's table is partial and in-frame only. Altogether 60,000 to 95,000 clones are present, approximately 83% being singletons, with the ten largest covering 0.65% to 0.8%. The CDR3 length is 17 residues. V shed 1 base and J 4 bases; nucleotides not matched to a gene: 8. In germline, CDR1 is MDHEN, CDR2 SYDVKM. Study conclusions and caveats: CD4+ T cells averaged fewer expanded clones than CD8+ T cells.

Concerning this clone: Its antigen is currently unknown.

The V and J genes are TRBV28 and TRBJ2-1; 9 positions agree with TRBD2. Sequencing was performed on CD4+ or CD8+ T cells sorted from blood, taken in a trial of the OX40 agonist ivuxolimab. The receptor was isolated from an adult with an advanced solid tumor such as melanoma, head and neck, liver or kidney cancer. The CDR3 loop is CASSLYLAGDLYNEQFF. As DNA, the CDR3 is TGTGCCAGCAGTTTATACTTAGCGGGGGACCTTTACAATGAGCAGTTCTTC.